This T cell receptor beta chain was recorded in a study of blood T cell repertoires in COVID-19. There are 16 residues in the CDR3. V shed 4 bases, J shed 9 bases, and the junction held 18 bases outside the gene matches. Looked up from germline, CDR1 is MNHEY and CDR2 is SVGAGI. As handled by the study authors: Reference gene primers were amplified, and this amplification served to estimate nucleated cell counts. Profiled with immunoSEQ multiplex PCR; TCRdb holds only in-frame clones, not every one. The V and J calls and the clone size are those of that table, but D and trimming were determined from the DNA. The sample lists under 150,000 clones; 55% to 70% were seen once.

The receptor's source is a woman aged 65 to 85 with acute or convalescent COVID-19. The chain couples TRBV6-5 to TRBJ2-7; 7 bases map to TRBD2. Material for sequencing was peripheral blood. CDR3 sequence (DNA): TGTGCCAGCAGTTTCTCCTCGACTAGGGAGGGCCTCGGGCAGTACTTC. Protein sequence: CASSFSSTREGLGQYF.